The T cell receptor beta chain described here comes from a study of human T cells and chemical hapten exposure. The study's findings and limits: Positively correlated with patch test score were the counts of PT1 expanded TCRs.

Each CDR3 protein is one row after TCRdb ran MiXCR on the RACE reads. Of about 160,000 distinct CDR3 sequences in the sample, 25% to 35% were seen once. The length of the CDR3 is 13 residues. Germline V gives CDR1 SSHAT, CDR2 FNYEAQ (reference sequence). A remark on this clonotype: Its target is not known. Mismatch with germline at one junction end may stem from a read error.

Described time point: patch test 3, about 24 weeks after DPC sensitization. Treatment defined: therapeutic diphenylcyclopropenone sensitization with weekly scalp DPC. The specimen was whole blood, collected in connection with sensitization to the hapten diphenylcyclopropenone (DPC). The source of this sequence is a woman aged 18-29 years with alopecia areata. Some clones in this sample may be carry-over from other donors' samples. The chain carries TRBV7-7 and TRBJ2-5, with D possibly matching TRBD2 (5 bases). CDR3 residues: CASSSRGRETQYF. The CDR3 DNA reads as TGTGCTAGCAGCTCCAGAGGGCGGGAGACCCAGTACTTC. The full variable domain, rest sourced from reference TRBV7-7 and TRBJ2-5, is GAGVSQSPRYKVTKRGQDVTLRCDPISSHATLYWYQQALGQGPEFLTYFNYEAQPDKSGLPSDRFSAERPEGSISTLTIQRTEQRDSAMYRCASSSRGRETQYFGPGTRLLVL.